The T cell receptor beta chain under discussion was sequenced for a study of blood T cell repertoires in COVID-19. For the study at large: The study drew acute and convalescent COVID-19 samples from the United States, Italy and Spain. The analysed material was cDNA or gDNA that came from T cells, B-cell-depleted T cells, or PBMCs.

This clone was seen a single time. The CDR3 is 14 amino acids. V was trimmed by 6 bases and J by 2 bases, leaving 13 bases between them. The germline gives CDR1 MDHEN, CDR2 SYDVKM. Per the study methods: Reference gene primer amplification gave nucleated cell count estimates. The method was immunoSEQ multiplex PCR; TCRdb's version includes in-frame clones alone and lacks a portion of them. The V and J calls and the clone size are those of that table, but D and trimming were determined from the DNA. This table holds about 120,000 clones, 70% to 80% found once. The origin of this receptor is a woman of 80 years or more with acute or convalescent COVID-19. This chain uses TRBV28 with TRBJ1-2; perhaps TRBD1 as D (6 bases). Material: peripheral blood. The CDR3: CASRQQGPNYGYTF. Here the CDR3 DNA reads TGTGCCAGCAGGCAACAGGGACCGAACTATGGCTACACCTTC.